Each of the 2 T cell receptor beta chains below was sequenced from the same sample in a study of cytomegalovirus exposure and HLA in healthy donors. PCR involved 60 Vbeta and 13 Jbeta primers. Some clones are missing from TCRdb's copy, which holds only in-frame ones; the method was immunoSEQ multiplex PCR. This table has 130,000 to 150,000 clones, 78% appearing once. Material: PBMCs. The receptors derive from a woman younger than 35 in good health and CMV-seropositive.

The CDR3 DNA follows: TGTGCCAGCAGCACGACAGGGGACAACTCCTACGAGCAGTACTTC. It specifies CASSTTGDNSYEQYF. V and J are TRBV9 and TRBJ2-7, with 8 bases that match TRBD1. From germline, CDR1 is SGDLS and CDR2 YYNGEE. V shed 4 bases, J shed 0 bases, and the junction held 6 bases outside the gene matches. The CDR3 length is 15 residues.

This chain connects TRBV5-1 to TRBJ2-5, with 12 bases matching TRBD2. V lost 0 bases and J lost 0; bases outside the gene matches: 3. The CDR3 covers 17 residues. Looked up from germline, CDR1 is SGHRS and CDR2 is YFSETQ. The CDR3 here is CASSLASGGANQETQYF. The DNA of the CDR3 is TGCGCCAGCAGCTTGGCTAGCGGGGGGGCGAACCAAGAGACCCAGTACTTC.